These 16 T cell receptor beta chains were all obtained from the same sample, sequenced in a study of cytomegalovirus exposure and HLA in healthy donors. With 60 Vbeta and 13 Jbeta primers, the PCR was carried out. The table came from immunoSEQ multiplex PCR; TCRdb's copy has only in-frame clones and leaves some out. This sample has around 100,000 clones, with about 60% found just once. Sequences were obtained from PBMCs. Every receptor here comes from a woman in her twenties or thirties in good health and CMV-seronegative.

The rearrangement joins TRBV6-1 to TRBJ2-1, with TRBD1 identical over 7 bases. Germline values: CDR1 MNHNS, CDR2 SASEGT. The V gene end was trimmed by 1 base and the J gene end by 7 bases; junction bases not matched to a gene: 10. The CDR3 runs to 16 residues. CDR3 DNA sequence: TGTGCCAGCAGTGAAGAGGGCAGGGGGTTGGGGAATGAGCAGTTCTTC. Amino acid sequence: CASSEEGRGLGNEQFF.

This chain links TRBV28 with TRBJ1-3; perhaps TRBD1 as D (6 bases). The CDR3 is 15 amino acids. The germline gives CDR1 MDHEN, CDR2 SYDVKM. Trimming cost V 4 bases and J 0 bases, with 10 bases left between them. The CDR3 DNA reads TGTGCCAGCAGTTGGGACACCAGCTCTGGAAACACCATATATTTT. Its translation: CASSWDTSSGNTIYF.

CDR3 in DNA: TGTGCCAGCAGCTCCAGCGGGAGGACCACAGATACGCAGTATTTT. It translates to CASSSSGRTTDTQYF. The chain recombines TRBV7-6 with TRBJ2-3, with 9 positions matching TRBD2. V was clipped by 4 bases and J by 2 bases; unmatched bases: 4. The CDR3 runs 15 residues. CDR1 SGHVS and CDR2 FNYEAQ come from the germline V gene.

This chain joins TRBV5-4 and TRBJ2-3, with TRBD1 matching over 9 bases. CDR1 is SGHNT and CDR2 is YYREEE in the germline V gene (reference sequence). The CDR3 sequence is 14 residues long. Trimming took 4 bases from V and 5 from J; bases not matched to a gene: 5. The chain's CDR3 is CASSIQGAVDTQYF. DNA of the CDR3: TGTGCCAGCAGCATACAGGGGGCGGTAGATACGCAGTATTTT.

This clone was counted only a few times. The sample holds other DNA sequences that translate to the same CDR3. This rearrangement joins TRBV4-2 to TRBJ2-5; 8 positions match TRBD1. J lost 5 bases, V lost 1 base, and 15 bases had no gene match. The germline V gene encodes CDR1 LGHNA and CDR2 YNFKEQ. The CDR3 sequence is 18 residues long. The CDR3: CASSQGVNRTGRGETQYF. CDR3 coding DNA: TGTGCCAGCAGCCAAGGGGTTAATCGGACAGGGAGAGGGGAGACCCAGTACTTC.

The chain employs TRBV4-1 and TRBJ2-7; 8 bases agree with TRBD1. J gave up 2 bases and V 4 bases, and 7 bases lay outside the gene matches. Germline V gene lookup returns CDR1 MGHRA and CDR2 YSYEKL. The CDR3 contains 15 residues. The CDR3 reads CASSPPDRETYEQYF. The CDR3 nucleotides are TGCGCCAGCAGCCCCCCGGACAGGGAAACCTACGAGCAGTACTTC.

J is TRBJ1-1 and V is TRBV15; D not resolved. Germline loops: CDR1 LNHNV, CDR2 YYDKDF (reference sequence). This CDR3 has 14 amino acids. V was pared by 3 bases and J by 4 bases, with 12 bases between. The CDR3 loop is CATSREPGSTEAFF. DNA of the CDR3: TGTGCCACCAGCAGGGAACCCGGGAGCACTGAAGCTTTCTTT.

V is TRBV28 and J is TRBJ2-7; 13 bases map to TRBD2. V shed 2 bases and J 3 bases; nucleotides not matched to a gene: 4. The CDR3 spans 16 residues. Germline V gene sequence: CDR1 MDHEN, CDR2 SYDVKM. CDR3 amino acids: CASSLQGLAGDYEQYF. The CDR3 DNA reads TGTGCCAGCAGTTTACAAGGACTAGCGGGAGACTACGAGCAGTACTTC.

This chain joins TRBV28 and TRBJ2-1; 12 bases map to TRBD2. Trimming removed 5 bases from V and 5 bases from J; junction bases left unmatched: 4. The CDR3 has 15 residues. In germline, CDR1 is MDHEN, CDR2 SYDVKM. The CDR3 DNA is TGTGCCAGCAGTCTGGGACTAGCGGGTGACAATGAGCAGTTCTTC. Translation: CASSLGLAGDNEQFF. The variable domain in full, with the rest retrieved from reference TRBV28 and TRBJ2-1, is DVKVTQSSRYLVKRTGEKVFLECVQDMDHENMFWYRQDPGLGLRLIYFSYDVKMKEKGDIPEGYSVSREKKERFSLILESASTNQTSMYLCASSLGLAGDNEQFFGPGTRLTVL.

This clone has only a few counts. V gene TRBV28 combines with J gene TRBJ2-3, with 10 bases identical to TRBD1. Looked up from germline, CDR1 is MDHEN and CDR2 is SYDVKM. The CDR3 covers 14 residues. Trimming took 6 bases from V and 6 from J; bases not matched to a gene: 6. In DNA, the CDR3 is TGTGCCAGCAGCCGGACAGGGGGATTCGATACGCAGTATTTT. Its protein product is CASSRTGGFDTQYF.

The chain employs TRBV7-2 and TRBJ2-7, with 7 bases that match TRBD2. J gave up 5 bases and V 5 bases, and 12 bases lay outside the gene matches. Per germline, CDR1 SGHTA and CDR2 FQGNSA. CDR3 length: 15 amino acids. Here the CDR3 reads CASSPSYIAGNEQYF. The CDR3 coding sequence is TGTGCCAGCAGCCCCTCGTATATAGCGGGCAACGAGCAGTACTTC.

This chain connects TRBV11-2 to TRBJ2-7, with 11 bases identical to TRBD2. This CDR3 is built from 17 residues. Germline V gene lookup returns CDR1 SGHAT and CDR2 FQNNGV. The trim removed 0 bases at V and 0 bases at J, leaving 4 bases unmatched. CDR3 sequence (DNA): TGTGCCAGCAGCTTAGATCCTAGCGGGAGGAACTCCTACGAGCAGTACTTC. It codes for CASSLDPSGRNSYEQYF.

The chain links TRBV7-8 to TRBJ1-5, with TRBD1 as a possible D gene (6 bases). The ends were cut back, 4 bases at V and 3 bases at J, with 7 bases in the middle. Looked up from germline, CDR1 is SGHVS and CDR2 is FQNEAQ. The CDR3 contains 13 residues. The CDR3 DNA follows: TGTGCCAGCAGCTGGGACAACAATCAGCCCCAGCATTTT. This translates into CASSWDNNQPQHF.

The chain joins TRBV6-1 to TRBJ2-3; D might be TRBD1 (7 bases). The CDR3 spans 16 residues. The V end was cut by 4 bases, the J end by 2 bases, with 16 bases between. The germline CDR1 and CDR2 sequences are MNHNS and SASEGT. The CDR3 nucleotides are TGTGCCAGCAGTGGGGGGGACAGAAGACCCACAGATACGCAGTATTTT. It specifies CASSGGDRRPTDTQYF.

The CDR3 sequence: CASSIETGGFSGANVLTF. The CDR3 DNA follows: TGTGCCAGTAGTATTGAGACAGGGGGGTTCTCTGGGGCCAACGTCCTGACTTTC. This chain joins TRBV19 and TRBJ2-6; 9 bases match TRBD1. Losses at the gene ends were 3 bases for V and 0 bases for J; bases not matched to a gene: 6. There are 18 residues in the CDR3. Germline-derived CDR1 and CDR2 are LNHDA and SQIVND (reference sequence).

A few counts support this clone. The J gene is TRBJ2-1, the V gene TRBV29-1, with D perhaps matching TRBD1 (5 bases). The V gene's germline CDR1 is SQVTM and CDR2 ANQGSEA. Trimming took off 5 bases at V and 0 bases at J, with 14 bases between the two ends. The CDR3 runs 15 residues. The CDR3, as DNA: TGCAGCGTTCAGGGCACCGAAGGCTCCTACAATGAGCAGTTCTTC. Its protein product is CSVQGTEGSYNEQFF.